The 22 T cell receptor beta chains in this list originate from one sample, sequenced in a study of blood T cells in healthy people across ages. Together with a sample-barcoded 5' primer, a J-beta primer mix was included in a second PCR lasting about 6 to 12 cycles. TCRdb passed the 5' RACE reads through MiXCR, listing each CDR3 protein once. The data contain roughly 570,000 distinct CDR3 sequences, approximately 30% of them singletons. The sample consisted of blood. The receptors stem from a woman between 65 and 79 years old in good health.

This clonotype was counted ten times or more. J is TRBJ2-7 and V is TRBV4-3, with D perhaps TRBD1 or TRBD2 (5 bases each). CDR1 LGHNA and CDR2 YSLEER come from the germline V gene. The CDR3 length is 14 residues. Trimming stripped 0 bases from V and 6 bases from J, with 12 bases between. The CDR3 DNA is TGCGCCAGCAGCCAAGATCGAGAAGGGACCGAGCAGTACTTC. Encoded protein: CASSQDREGTEQYF.

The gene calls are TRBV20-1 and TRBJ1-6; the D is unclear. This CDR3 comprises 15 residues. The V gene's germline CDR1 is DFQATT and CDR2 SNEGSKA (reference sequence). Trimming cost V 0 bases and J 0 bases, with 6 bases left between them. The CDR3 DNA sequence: TGCAGTGCTAGAGACCCGAGCTCCTATAATTCACCCCTCCACTTT. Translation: CSARDPSSYNSPLHF.

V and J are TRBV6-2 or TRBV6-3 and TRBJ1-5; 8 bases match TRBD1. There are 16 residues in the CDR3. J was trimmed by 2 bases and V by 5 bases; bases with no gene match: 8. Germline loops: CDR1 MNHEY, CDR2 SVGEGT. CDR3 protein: CASSTDRGVGNQPQHF. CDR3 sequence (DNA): TGTGCCAGCAGTACTGACAGGGGCGTTGGCAATCAGCCCCAGCATTTT.

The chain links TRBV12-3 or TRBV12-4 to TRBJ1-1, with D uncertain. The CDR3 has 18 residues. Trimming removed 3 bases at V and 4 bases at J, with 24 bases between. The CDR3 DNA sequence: TGTGCCAGCAGTTTGACCCATGGGAGGGCCCCCAAGGGCACTGAAGCTTTCTTT. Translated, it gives CASSLTHGRAPKGTEAFF.

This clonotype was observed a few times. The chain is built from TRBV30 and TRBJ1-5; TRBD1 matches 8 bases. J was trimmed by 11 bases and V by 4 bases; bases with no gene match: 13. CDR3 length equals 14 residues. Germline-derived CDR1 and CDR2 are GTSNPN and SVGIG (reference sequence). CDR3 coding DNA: TGTGCCTGGAATCGTCGATCAGGGGGCGAGACCCAGCATTTT. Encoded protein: CAWNRRSGGETQHF.

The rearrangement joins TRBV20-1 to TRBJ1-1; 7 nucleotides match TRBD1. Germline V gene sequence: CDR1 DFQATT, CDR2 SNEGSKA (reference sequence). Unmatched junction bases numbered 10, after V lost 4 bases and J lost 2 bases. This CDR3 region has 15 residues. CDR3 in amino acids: CSAIGQVGLNTEAFF. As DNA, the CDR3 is TGCAGTGCTATCGGACAGGTGGGACTTAACACTGAAGCTTTCTTT.

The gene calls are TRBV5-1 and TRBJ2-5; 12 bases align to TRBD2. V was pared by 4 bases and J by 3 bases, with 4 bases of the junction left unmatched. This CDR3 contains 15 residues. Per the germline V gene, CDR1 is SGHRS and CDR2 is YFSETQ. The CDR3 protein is CASSVASGGEETQYF. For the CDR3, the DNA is TGCGCCAGCAGCGTTGCTAGCGGGGGGGAAGAGACCCAGTACTTC.

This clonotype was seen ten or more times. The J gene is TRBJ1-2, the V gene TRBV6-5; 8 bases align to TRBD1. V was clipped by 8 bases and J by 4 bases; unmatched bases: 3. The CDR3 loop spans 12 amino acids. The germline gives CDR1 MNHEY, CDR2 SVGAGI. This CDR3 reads CASRDRGYGYTF. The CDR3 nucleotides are TGTGCCAGCCGCGACAGGGGCTATGGCTACACCTTC.

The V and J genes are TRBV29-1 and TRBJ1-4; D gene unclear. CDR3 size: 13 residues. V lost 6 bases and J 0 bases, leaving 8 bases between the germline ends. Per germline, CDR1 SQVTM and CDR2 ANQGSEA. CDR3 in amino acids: CSVGSATNEKLFF. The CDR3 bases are TGCAGCGTGGGGTCAGCAACTAATGAAAAACTGTTTTTT.

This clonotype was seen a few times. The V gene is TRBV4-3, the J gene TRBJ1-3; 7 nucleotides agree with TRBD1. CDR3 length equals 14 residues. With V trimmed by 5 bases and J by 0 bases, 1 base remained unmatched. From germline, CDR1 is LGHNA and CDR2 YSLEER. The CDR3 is CASSGTVSGNTIYF. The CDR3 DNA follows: TGCGCCAGCAGCGGGACAGTCTCTGGAAACACCATATATTTT.

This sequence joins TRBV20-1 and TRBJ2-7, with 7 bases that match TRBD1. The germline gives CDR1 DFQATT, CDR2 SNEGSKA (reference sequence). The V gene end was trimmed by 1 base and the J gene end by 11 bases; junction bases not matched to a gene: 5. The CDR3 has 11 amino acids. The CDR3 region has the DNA TGCAGTGCTAGAGCCTCAACAGGGGAGTACTTC. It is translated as CSARASTGEYF.

CDR3 sequence: CASGLVPSRGDYGYTF. The CDR3 DNA reads TGTGCTAGTGGTTTGGTACCCTCTCGGGGGGATTATGGCTACACCTTC. The genes are TRBV12-5 and TRBJ1-2, with TRBD1 as a possible D gene (5 bases). Deletions cut 0 bases from V and 5 bases from J, with 16 bases between. The CDR3 totals 16 residues. CDR1 is LGHNT, CDR2 FRNRAP, per germline.

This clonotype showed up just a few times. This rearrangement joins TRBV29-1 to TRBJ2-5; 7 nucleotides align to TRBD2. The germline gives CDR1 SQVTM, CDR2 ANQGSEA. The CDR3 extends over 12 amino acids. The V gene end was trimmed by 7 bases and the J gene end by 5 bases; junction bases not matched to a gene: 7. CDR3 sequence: CSAGDGRETQYF. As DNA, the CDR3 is TGCAGCGCGGGCGACGGGAGGGAGACCCAGTACTTC.

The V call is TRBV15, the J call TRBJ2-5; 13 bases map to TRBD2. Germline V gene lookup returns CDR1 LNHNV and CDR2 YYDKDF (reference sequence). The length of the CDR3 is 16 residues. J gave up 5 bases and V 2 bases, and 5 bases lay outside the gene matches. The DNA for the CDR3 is TGTGCCACCAGCAGACGATGGACTAGCGGGGGTGAGACCCAGTACTTC. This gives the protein CATSRRWTSGGETQYF.

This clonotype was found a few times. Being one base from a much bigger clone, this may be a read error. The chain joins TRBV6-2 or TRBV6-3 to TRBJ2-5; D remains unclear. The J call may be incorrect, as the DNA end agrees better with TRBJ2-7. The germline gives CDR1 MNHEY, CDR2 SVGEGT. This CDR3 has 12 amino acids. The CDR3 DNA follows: TGTGCCAGCAGTCCTACCCCCTACGAGCAGTACTTC. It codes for CASSPTPYEQYF.

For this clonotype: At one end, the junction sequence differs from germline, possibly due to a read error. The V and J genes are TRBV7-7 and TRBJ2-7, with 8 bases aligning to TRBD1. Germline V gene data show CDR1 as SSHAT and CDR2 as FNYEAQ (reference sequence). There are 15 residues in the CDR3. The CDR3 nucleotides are TGTGCTAGCAGCCGCTCCTACGGACAGGGCTACGAGCAGTACTTC. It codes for CASSRSYGQGYEQYF.

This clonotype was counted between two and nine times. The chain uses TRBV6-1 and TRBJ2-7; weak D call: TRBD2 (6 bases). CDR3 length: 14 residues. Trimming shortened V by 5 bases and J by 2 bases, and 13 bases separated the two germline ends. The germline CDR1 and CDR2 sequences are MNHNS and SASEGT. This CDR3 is CASSTRTTAYEQYF. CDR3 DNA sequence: TGTGCCAGCAGTACACGGACTACCGCCTACGAGCAGTACTTC.

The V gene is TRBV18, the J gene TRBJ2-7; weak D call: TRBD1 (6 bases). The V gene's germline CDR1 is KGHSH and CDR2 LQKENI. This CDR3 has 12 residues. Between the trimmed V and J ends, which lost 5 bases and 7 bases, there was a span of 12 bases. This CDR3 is CASSDRSQEQYF. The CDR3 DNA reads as TGTGCCAGCTCAGACAGGTCGCAGGAGCAGTACTTC. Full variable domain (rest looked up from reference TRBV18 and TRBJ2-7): NAGVMQNPRHLVRRRGQEARLRCSPMKGHSHVYWYRQLPEEGLKFMVYLQKENIIDESGMPKERFSAEFPKEGPSILRIQQVVRGDSAAYFCASSDRSQEQYFGPGTRLTVT.

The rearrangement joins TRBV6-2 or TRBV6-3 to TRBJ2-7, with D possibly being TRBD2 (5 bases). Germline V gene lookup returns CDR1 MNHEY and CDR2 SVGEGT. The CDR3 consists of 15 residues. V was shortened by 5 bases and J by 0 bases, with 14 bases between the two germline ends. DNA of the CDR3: TGTGCCAGCAGTCTCCTCGGAGGTAACTCCTACGAGCAGTACTTC. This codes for CASSLLGGNSYEQYF.

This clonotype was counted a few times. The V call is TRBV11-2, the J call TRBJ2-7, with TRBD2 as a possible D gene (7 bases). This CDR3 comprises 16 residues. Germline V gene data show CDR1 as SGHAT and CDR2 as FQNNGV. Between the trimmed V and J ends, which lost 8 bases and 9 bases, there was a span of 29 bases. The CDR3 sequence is CASGSQRGRGGAGQYF. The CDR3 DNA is TGTGCCAGCGGCTCCCAGAGGGGAAGGGGGGGTGCTGGGCAGTACTTC.

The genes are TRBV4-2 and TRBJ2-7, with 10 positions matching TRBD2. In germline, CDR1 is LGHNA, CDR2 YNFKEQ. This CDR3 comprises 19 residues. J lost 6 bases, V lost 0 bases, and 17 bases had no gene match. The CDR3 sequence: CASSQDSLLEASGRPEQYF. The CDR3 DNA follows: TGTGCCAGCAGCCAAGATTCCCTGTTGGAGGCTAGCGGGAGACCCGAGCAGTACTTC.

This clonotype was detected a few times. CDR3 in amino acids: CSVAKGTGSYEQYF. The CDR3 DNA sequence: TGCAGCGTAGCGAAAGGGACAGGGTCCTACGAGCAGTACTTC. The genes are TRBV29-1 and TRBJ2-7; 9 bases fit TRBD1. After removal of 6 bases from V and 1 base from J, the junction contained 7 bases not matched to a gene. This CDR3 spans 14 amino acids. CDR1 and CDR2 (germline): SQVTM, ANQGSEA.